This record looks at one T cell receptor beta chain sequence and its context. The source of the sample is a study of shared clonotypes between healthy human individuals. The V end lost 2 bases, the J end lost 3 bases, and 13 bases lay between the germline ends. Germline assignment: CDR1 SGHTA and CDR2 FQGNSA. The CDR3 spans 16 residues. Researchers divided each subset's genomic DNA evenly across several immunoSEQ plates. Bulk PBMC genomic DNA spanned ten immunoSEQ deep plates. Produced via immunoSEQ multiplex PCR; TCRdb's table is partial and in-frame only. The top ten hold 12% of the sample, which has roughly 500,000 clones, 78% seen once. Free of recent acute infections or vaccinations, the donors were healthy HIV-negative adults. Each sample came from a Caucasian adult donor living in Nashville, Tennessee.

The receptor's source is a woman aged 40 to 50 in good health. Some clones in this sample may be carry-over from other donors' samples. Sample: PBMCs. V gene TRBV7-2 combines with J gene TRBJ2-2; D is possibly TRBD2 (6 bases). The chain's CDR3 is CASSLFGPGDTGELFF. CDR3 DNA sequence: TGTGCCAGCAGCTTATTTGGTCCGGGAGACACCGGGGAGCTGTTTTTT.